Listed here is a single TCR beta chain. The antigen is undetermined. This specimen comes from a study of cytomegalovirus exposure and HLA in healthy donors. The study, taken as a whole, reports: A link between a missense DCLRE1C variant and TCR beta V- and J-gene trimming emerged from a later analysis.

The PCR had 60 Vbeta and 13 Jbeta primers. TCRdb keeps only in-frame clones here, not all; method: immunoSEQ multiplex PCR. Here the sample spans under 150,000 clones, roughly 85% being singletons. The CDR3 contains 17 residues. Germline CDR1 and CDR2: SGDLS and YYNGEE. The V and J ends lost 4 bases and 0 bases respectively, with 19 bases between them. V usage is TRBV9 and J usage is TRBJ1-1; TRBD1 might be the D (6 bases). Sequenced sample: PBMCs. The sequence was collected from a man between 40 and 49 years old in good health and CMV-seronegative. This CDR3 reads CASSPELGAVVNTEAFF. The CDR3 DNA sequence: TGTGCCAGCAGCCCAGAACTGGGGGCAGTGGTGAACACTGAAGCTTTCTTT. Looking up the rest from reference TRBV9 and TRBJ1-1 gives the full variable domain: DSGVTQTPKHLITATGQRVTLRCSPRSGDLSVYWYQQSLDQGLQFLIQYYNGEERAKGNILERFSAQQFPDLHSELNLSSLELGDSALYFCASSPELGAVVNTEAFFGQGTRLTVV.